A single sample gave rise to the 20 T cell receptor beta chains below, sequenced in a study of blood T cell repertoires in COVID-19. The data were produced by immunoSEQ multiplex PCR, yet TCRdb's version contains in-frame clones alone and is incomplete. The sample lists more than 200,000 clones; 82% were seen once. Sequenced: peripheral blood. Receptors originate from a woman of 80 years or more with active or convalescent COVID-19.

The rearrangement joins TRBV9 to TRBJ2-7; 7 nucleotides line up with TRBD2. The CDR3 is made up of 14 amino acids. Germline assignment: CDR1 SGDLS and CDR2 YYNGEE. The ends lost 3 bases at V and 6 bases at J; junction bases unmatched: 9. The CDR3 loop reads CASSERVPGGEQYF. The CDR3, as DNA: TGTGCCAGCAGCGAGAGGGTCCCGGGGGGCGAGCAGTACTTC. The full variable domain, rest sourced from reference TRBV9 and TRBJ2-7, is DSGVTQTPKHLITATGQRVTLRCSPRSGDLSVYWYQQSLDQGLQFLIQYYNGEERAKGNILERFSAQQFPDLHSELNLSSLELGDSALYFCASSERVPGGEQYFGPGTRLTVT.

This chain joins TRBV19 and TRBJ2-3; 11 nucleotides align to TRBD2. Germline V gives CDR1 LNHDA, CDR2 SQIVND (reference sequence). The CDR3 is 16 amino acids. V shed 5 bases, J shed 7 bases, and the junction held 11 bases outside the gene matches. The DNA for the CDR3 is TGTGCCAGTAGTTCTAGACTAGCGGGGACCTTAAATACGCAGTATTTT. It translates to CASSSRLAGTLNTQYF.

The V gene is TRBV21-1, the J gene TRBJ2-1; no DNA check was done on the table's D call, TRBD2. TRBV21-1 is given as a pseudogene. The CDR3 sequence is 13 residues long. CDR3 coding DNA: TGTGCCAGGGACGCGTCGGGCGGGCATGAGCAGTTCTTC. Translating it yields CARDASGGHEQFF.

The chain carries TRBV2 and TRBJ1-5; the match to TRBD1 covers 7 bases. The CDR3 has 15 amino acids. V shed 5 bases and J 4 bases; nucleotides not matched to a gene: 8. Germline V gene lookup returns CDR1 SNHLY and CDR2 FYNNEI. The CDR3 loop reads CASSKRTGSNQPQHF. Written as DNA, the CDR3 is TGTGCCAGCAGTAAACGGACAGGTAGTAATCAGCCCCAGCATTTT.

This clone has only a few counts. This rearrangement joins TRBV27 to TRBJ1-6; 8 bases map to TRBD1. The length of the CDR3 is 14 residues. Unmatched junction bases numbered 8, after V lost 8 bases and J lost 8 bases. Germline V gene lookup returns CDR1 MNHEY and CDR2 SMNVEV (reference sequence). For the CDR3, the DNA is TGTGCCAGCTCCCTCGCAGGGGGCGATTCACCCCTCCACTTT. It is translated as CASSLAGGDSPLHF.

The chain recombines TRBV18 with TRBJ2-1; 9 positions match TRBD2. The CDR3 is 16 residues long. Germline trimming cut 2 bases from V and 9 bases from J; bases unmatched to any gene: 11. Germline V CDR1 and CDR2: KGHSH, LQKENI. CDR3 nucleotide sequence: TGTGCCAGCTCACCAGGGCGGGAGGGCCTAACTACTGAGCAGTTCTTC. Residues: CASSPGREGLTTEQFF.

This clone was recorded only once. J is TRBJ1-4 and V is TRBV5-6; D is perhaps TRBD1 (5 bases). CDR3 size: 17 residues. Trimming shortened V by 0 bases and J by 12 bases, and 24 bases separated the two germline ends. Germline V CDR1 and CDR2: SGHDT, YYEEEE. DNA for the CDR3: TGTGCCAGCAGCTTGGGCGCTAGCGGGACGACCAAAGAGGAACTGTTTTTT. As protein: CASSLGASGTTKEELFF.

This rearrangement joins TRBV18 to TRBJ1-1; D gene unclear. There are 13 residues in the CDR3. The ends were cut back, 0 bases at V and 9 bases at J, with 11 bases in the middle. The germline gives CDR1 KGHSH, CDR2 LQKENI. The CDR3, as DNA: TGTGCCAGCTCACCACCGGGAGCCCAAAAAGCTTTCTTT. It yields the protein CASSPPGAQKAFF.

This clone was counted between two and nine times. The genes are TRBV5-1 and TRBJ1-2; 9 bases fit TRBD1. Germline V lookup: CDR1 SGHRS, CDR2 YFSETQ. The CDR3 has 15 amino acids. V was pared by 4 bases and J by 4 bases, with 8 bases of the junction left unmatched. Here the CDR3 reads CASSGGTGTLYGYTF. DNA of the CDR3: TGCGCCAGCAGCGGCGGGACAGGGACCCTCTATGGCTACACCTTC.

The chain links TRBV2 to TRBJ2-3, with 10 bases fitting TRBD2. Germline CDR1 and CDR2: SNHLY and FYNNEI. The CDR3 is 15 amino acids. The trim removed 8 bases at V and 2 bases at J, leaving 7 bases unmatched. Here the CDR3 reads CASLRTSGPTDTQYF. For the CDR3, the DNA is TGTGCCAGCTTGCGGACTAGCGGACCCACAGATACGCAGTATTTT.

The chain joins TRBV10-3 to TRBJ1-6; no reliable D call. The CDR3 has 14 residues. Between the trimmed V and J ends, which lost 5 bases and 6 bases, there was a span of 11 bases. Germline V gives CDR1 ENHRY, CDR2 SYGVKD. The CDR3 loop is CAISRQACNSPLHF. The CDR3 DNA is TGTGCCATCAGTCGGCAGGCCTGTAATTCACCCCTCCACTTT.

The V and J genes are TRBV7-9 and TRBJ2-5; D is possibly TRBD1 (5 bases). Germline loops: CDR1 SEHNR, CDR2 FQNEAQ (reference sequence). V lost 6 bases to trimming and J lost 4 bases, with 15 bases between them. The CDR3 runs to 14 residues. CDR3 nucleotides: TGTGCCAGCAGTCTCTCAGGGTTAGGAGAGACCCAGTACTTC. Its protein product is CASSLSGLGETQYF.

The genes are TRBV5-1 and TRBJ1-1; 8 bases line up with TRBD1. The CDR3 has 14 residues. CDR1 and CDR2 (germline): SGHRS, YFSETQ. Losses at the gene ends were 4 bases for V and 7 bases for J; bases not matched to a gene: 9. CDR3 loop: CASSIDRGEVEAFF. CDR3 coding DNA: TGCGCCAGCAGCATCGACAGGGGTGAGGTTGAAGCTTTCTTT.

The rearrangement joins TRBV5-1 to TRBJ2-1, with TRBD1 matching 7 bases. The trim removed 1 base at V and 2 bases at J, leaving 3 bases unmatched. There are 15 residues in the CDR3. Germline V CDR1 and CDR2: SGHRS, YFSETQ. For the CDR3, the DNA is TGCGCCAGCAGCTTGAGACAGGGAGCCTACAATGAGCAGTTCTTC. Its translation is CASSLRQGAYNEQFF.

The chain joins TRBV5-1 to TRBJ1-3; 9 nucleotides agree with TRBD1. CDR1 is SGHRS, CDR2 YFSETQ, per germline. The V gene end was trimmed by 1 base and the J gene end by 4 bases; junction bases not matched to a gene: 3. The CDR3 runs 15 residues. CDR3: CASSLTGGSGNTIYF. The CDR3 DNA reads as TGCGCCAGCAGCTTGACAGGGGGCTCAGGAAACACCATATATTTT.

The chain couples TRBV15 to TRBJ2-7, with 8 bases fitting TRBD1. CDR3 length: 16 amino acids. Germline loops: CDR1 LNHNV, CDR2 YYDKDF (reference sequence). After removal of 1 base from V and 7 bases from J, the junction contained 12 bases not matched to a gene. For the CDR3, the DNA is TGTGCCACCAGCAGAGGTGGGGGGACCAGGGACAGGGAGCAGTACTTC. Translating gives CATSRGGGTRDREQYF.

The chain has TRBV3-1 (or the pseudogene TRBV3-2) and TRBJ1-2, with 10 bases fitting TRBD1. Germline-derived CDR1 and CDR2 are LGHDT and YNNKEL (reference sequence). V lost 3 bases and J lost 2; bases outside the gene matches: 6. The length of the CDR3 is 16 residues. This CDR3 is CASSHLRQGANYGYTF. CDR3 nucleotide sequence: TGTGCCAGCAGCCATCTAAGACAGGGGGCCAACTATGGCTACACCTTC.

The chain uses TRBV18 and TRBJ1-5; 9 nucleotides align to TRBD1. V lost 4 bases to trimming and J lost 7 bases; unmatched junction nucleotides: 11. There are 16 residues in the CDR3. Germline V gene sequence: CDR1 KGHSH, CDR2 LQKENI. CDR3 residues: CASSLKPGQGAQPQHF. The CDR3 nucleotides read TGTGCCAGCTCACTTAAACCGGGACAGGGAGCCCAGCCCCAGCATTTT.

J is TRBJ2-7 and V is TRBV27; a weak D match, TRBD1 (5 bases). This CDR3 has 15 amino acids. V lost 5 bases to trimming and J lost 0 bases, with 14 bases between them. Germline CDR1 is MNHEY and CDR2 is SMNVEV (reference sequence). The DNA of the CDR3 is TGTGCCAGCAGTCACCGGCCCGACAGCTCCTACGAGCAGTACTTC. Translating it yields CASSHRPDSSYEQYF.

CDR3 DNA sequence: TGTGCCAGCACCCCAGGGACAGGGGGCACAGATACGCAGTATTTT. This sequence encodes CASTPGTGGTDTQYF. V and J are TRBV6-5 and TRBJ2-3; 10 nucleotides line up with TRBD1. The V segment lost 7 bases and the J segment 1 base; nucleotides outside the gene matches: 5. Germline V lookup: CDR1 MNHEY, CDR2 SVGAGI. CDR3 length: 15 amino acids.